This T cell receptor beta chain is from a study of T cell changes during pregnancy in multiple sclerosis. Germline CDR1 is SGHTA and CDR2 is FQGNSA. The CDR3 has 15 residues. V lost 2 bases to trimming and J lost 4 bases; unmatched junction nucleotides: 7. TCRdb's table, derived via immunoSEQ multiplex PCR, lists solely in-frame clones and lacks some. The table lists fewer than 45,000 clones, around 90% of them singletons. The source is a female donor in good health, enrolled as a control in a pregnancy study. Source: CD4+ T cells from peripheral blood mononuclear cells, taken in the third trimester of pregnancy. This chain links TRBV7-2 with TRBJ2-7, with 8 nucleotides matching TRBD2. Here the CDR3 reads CASSLSLADLYEQYF. The CDR3 DNA reads as TGTGCCAGCAGCTTATCACTAGCGGACTTGTACGAGCAGTACTTC. Combining the CDR3 with reference TRBV7-2 and TRBJ2-7 gives the whole variable domain GAGVSQSPSNKVTEKGKDVELRCDPISGHTALYWYRQSLGQGLEFLIYFQGNSAPDKSGLPSDRFSAERTGGSVSTLTIQRTQQEDSAVYLCASSLSLADLYEQYFGPGTRLTVT.